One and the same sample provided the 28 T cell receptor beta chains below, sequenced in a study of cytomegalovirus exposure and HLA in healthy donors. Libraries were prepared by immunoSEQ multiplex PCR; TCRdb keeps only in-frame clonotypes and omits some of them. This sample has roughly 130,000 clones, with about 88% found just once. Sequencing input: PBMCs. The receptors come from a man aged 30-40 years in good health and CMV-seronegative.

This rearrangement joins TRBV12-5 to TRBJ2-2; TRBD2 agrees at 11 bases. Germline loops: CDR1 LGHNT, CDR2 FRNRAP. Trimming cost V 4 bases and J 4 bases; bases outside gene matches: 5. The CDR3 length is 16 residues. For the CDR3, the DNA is TGTGCTAGTGGTTCCTTAGCGGGGGGGAGCACCGGGGAGCTGTTTTTT. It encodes CASGSLAGGSTGELFF.

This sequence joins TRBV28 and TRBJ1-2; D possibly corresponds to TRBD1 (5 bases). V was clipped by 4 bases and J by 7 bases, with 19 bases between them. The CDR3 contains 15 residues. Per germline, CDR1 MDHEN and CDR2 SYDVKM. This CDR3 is CASSSPRTGDSGYTF. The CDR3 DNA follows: TGTGCCAGCAGTTCTCCGCGTACGGGGGACTCTGGCTACACCTTC.

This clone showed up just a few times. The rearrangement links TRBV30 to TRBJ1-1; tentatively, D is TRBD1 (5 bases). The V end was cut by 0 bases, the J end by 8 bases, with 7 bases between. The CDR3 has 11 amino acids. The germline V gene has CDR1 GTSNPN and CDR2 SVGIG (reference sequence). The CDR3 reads CAWSVQVEAFF. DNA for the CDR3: TGTGCCTGGAGTGTACAGGTAGAAGCTTTCTTT.

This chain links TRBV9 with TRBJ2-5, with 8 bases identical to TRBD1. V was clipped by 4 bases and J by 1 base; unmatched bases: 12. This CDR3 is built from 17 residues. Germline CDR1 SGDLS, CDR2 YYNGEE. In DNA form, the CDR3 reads TGTGCCAGCAGCCCATCCCGGACAGGGTGGGGCCAAGAGACCCAGTACTTC. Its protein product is CASSPSRTGWGQETQYF.

The CDR3 reads CASSLRARVGTDTQYF. The CDR3 DNA reads as TGTGCCAGCAGCTTGCGGGCCAGGGTGGGGACAGATACGCAGTATTTT. The genes are TRBV5-6 and TRBJ2-3, with a tentative D call TRBD1 (5 bases). Germline CDR1 SGHDT, CDR2 YYEEEE. This CDR3 region has 16 residues. The V end lost 1 base, the J end lost 3 bases, and 15 bases lay between the germline ends.

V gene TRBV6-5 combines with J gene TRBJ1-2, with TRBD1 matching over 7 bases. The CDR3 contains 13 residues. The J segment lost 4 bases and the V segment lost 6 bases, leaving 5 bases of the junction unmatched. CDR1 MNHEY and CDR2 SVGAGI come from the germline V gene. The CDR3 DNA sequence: TGTGCCAGCAGCCCAACAGGGGTCTATGGCTACACCTTC. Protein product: CASSPTGVYGYTF.

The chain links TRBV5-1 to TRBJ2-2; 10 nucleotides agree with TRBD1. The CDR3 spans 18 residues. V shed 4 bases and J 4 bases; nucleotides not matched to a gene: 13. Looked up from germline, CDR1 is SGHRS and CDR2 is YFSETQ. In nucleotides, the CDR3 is TGCGCCAGCAGCCTCTCCGCGGGGACAGGGGTGATCACCGGGGAGCTGTTTTTT. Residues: CASSLSAGTGVITGELFF.

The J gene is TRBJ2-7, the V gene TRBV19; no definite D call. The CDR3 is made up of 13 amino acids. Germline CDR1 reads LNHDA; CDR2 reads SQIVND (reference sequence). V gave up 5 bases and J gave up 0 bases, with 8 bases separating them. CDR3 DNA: TGTGCCAGTAGTCCCCGGGTCTCCTACGAGCAGTACTTC. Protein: CASSPRVSYEQYF. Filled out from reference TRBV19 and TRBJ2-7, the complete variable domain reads DGGITQSPKYLFRKEGQNVTLSCEQNLNHDAMYWYRQDPGQGLRLIYYSQIVNDFQKGDIAEGYSVSREKKESFPLTVTSAQKNPTAFYLCASSPRVSYEQYFGPGTRLTVT.

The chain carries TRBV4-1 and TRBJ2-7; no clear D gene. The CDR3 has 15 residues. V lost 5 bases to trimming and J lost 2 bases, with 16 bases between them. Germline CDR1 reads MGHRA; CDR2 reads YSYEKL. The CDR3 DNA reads TGCGCCAGCAGCTTCTCGGTCCAACTTCCCTACGAGCAGTACTTC. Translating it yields CASSFSVQLPYEQYF.

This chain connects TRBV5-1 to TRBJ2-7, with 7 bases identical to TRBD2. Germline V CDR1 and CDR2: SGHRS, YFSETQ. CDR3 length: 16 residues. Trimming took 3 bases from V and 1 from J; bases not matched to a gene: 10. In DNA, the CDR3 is TGCGCCAGCAGCTCAGCAGGGCGGGAGCGATCCTACGAGCAGTACTTC. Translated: CASSSAGRERSYEQYF. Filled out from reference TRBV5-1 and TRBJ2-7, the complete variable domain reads KAGVTQTPRYLIKTRGQQVTLSCSPISGHRSVSWYQQTPGQGLQFLFEYFSETQRNKGNFPGRFSGRQFSNSRSEMNVSTLELGDSALYLCASSSAGRERSYEQYFGPGTRLTVT.

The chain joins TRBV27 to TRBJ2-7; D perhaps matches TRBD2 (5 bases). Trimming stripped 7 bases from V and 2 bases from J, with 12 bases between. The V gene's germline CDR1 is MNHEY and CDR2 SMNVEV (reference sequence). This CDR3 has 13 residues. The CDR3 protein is CASKRRLAYEQYF. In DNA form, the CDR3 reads TGTGCCAGCAAACGGAGGTTGGCCTACGAGCAGTACTTC.

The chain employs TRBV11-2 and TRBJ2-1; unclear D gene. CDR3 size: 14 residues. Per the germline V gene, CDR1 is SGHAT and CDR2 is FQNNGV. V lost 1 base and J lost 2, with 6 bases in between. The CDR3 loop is CASSLGRPYNEQFF. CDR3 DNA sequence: TGTGCCAGCAGCTTAGGGAGACCCTACAATGAGCAGTTCTTC.

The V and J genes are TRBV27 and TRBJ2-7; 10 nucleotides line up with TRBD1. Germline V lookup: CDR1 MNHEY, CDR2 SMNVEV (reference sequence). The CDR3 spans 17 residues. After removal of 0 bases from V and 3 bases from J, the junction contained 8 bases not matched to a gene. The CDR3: CASSLSGTGVLLYEQYF. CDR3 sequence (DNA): TGTGCCAGCAGTTTATCGGGGACAGGGGTCCTTCTCTACGAGCAGTACTTC.

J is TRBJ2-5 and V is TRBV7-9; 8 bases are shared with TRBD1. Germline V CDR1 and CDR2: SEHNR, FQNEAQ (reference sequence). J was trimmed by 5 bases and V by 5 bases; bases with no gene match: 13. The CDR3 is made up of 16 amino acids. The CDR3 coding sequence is TGTGCCAGCAGCCTCGGACAGGGCGGGATGATGGAGACCCAGTACTTC. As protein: CASSLGQGGMMETQYF.

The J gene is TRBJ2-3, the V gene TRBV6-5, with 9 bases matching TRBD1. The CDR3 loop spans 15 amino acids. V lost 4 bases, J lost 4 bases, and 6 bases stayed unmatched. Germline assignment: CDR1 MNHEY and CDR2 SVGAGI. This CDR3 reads CASSSPGQGPDTQYF. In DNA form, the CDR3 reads TGTGCCAGCAGTTCACCGGGACAGGGCCCAGATACGCAGTATTTT.

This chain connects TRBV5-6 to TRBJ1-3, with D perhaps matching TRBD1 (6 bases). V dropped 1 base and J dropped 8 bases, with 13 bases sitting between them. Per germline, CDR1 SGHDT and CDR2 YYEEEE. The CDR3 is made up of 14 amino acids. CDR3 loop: CASSLNRGKYTIYF. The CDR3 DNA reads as TGTGCCAGCAGCTTGAATAGGGGGAAGTACACCATATATTTT.

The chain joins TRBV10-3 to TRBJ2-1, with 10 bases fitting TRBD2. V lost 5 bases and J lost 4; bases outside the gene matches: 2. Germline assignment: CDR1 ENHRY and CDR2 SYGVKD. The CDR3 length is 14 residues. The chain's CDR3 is CAISRTSGYNEQFF. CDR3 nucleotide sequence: TGTGCCATCAGTCGGACTAGCGGTTACAATGAGCAGTTCTTC.

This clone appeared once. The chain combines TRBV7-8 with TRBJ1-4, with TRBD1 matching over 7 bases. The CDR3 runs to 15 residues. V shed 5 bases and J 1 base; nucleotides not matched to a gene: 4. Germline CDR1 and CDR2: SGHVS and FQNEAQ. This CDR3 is CASSRGDRTNEKLFF. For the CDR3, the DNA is TGTGCCAGCAGCAGAGGGGACAGAACTAATGAAAAACTGTTTTTT.

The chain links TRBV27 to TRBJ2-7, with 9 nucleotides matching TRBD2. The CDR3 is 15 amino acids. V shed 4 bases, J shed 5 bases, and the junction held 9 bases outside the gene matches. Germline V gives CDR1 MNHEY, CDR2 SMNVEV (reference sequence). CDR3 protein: CASSSLTSGRNEQYF. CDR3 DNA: TGTGCCAGCAGTTCTCTTACTAGCGGGCGCAACGAGCAGTACTTC.

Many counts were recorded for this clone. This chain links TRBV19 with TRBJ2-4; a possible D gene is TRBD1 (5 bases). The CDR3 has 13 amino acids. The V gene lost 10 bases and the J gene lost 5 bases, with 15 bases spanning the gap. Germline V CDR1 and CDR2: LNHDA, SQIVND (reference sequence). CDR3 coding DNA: TGTGCCACCAGACTGGCCAGGGAAAACATTCAGTACTTC. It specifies CATRLARENIQYF. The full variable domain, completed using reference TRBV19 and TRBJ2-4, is DGGITQSPKYLFRKEGQNVTLSCEQNLNHDAMYWYRQDPGQGLRLIYYSQIVNDFQKGDIAEGYSVSREKKESFPLTVTSAQKNPTAFYLCATRLARENIQYFGAGTRLSVL.

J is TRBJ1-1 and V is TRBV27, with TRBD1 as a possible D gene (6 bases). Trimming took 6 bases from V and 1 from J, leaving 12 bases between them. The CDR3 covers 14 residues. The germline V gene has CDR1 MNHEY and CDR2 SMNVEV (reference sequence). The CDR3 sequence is CASSLQGTNTEAFF. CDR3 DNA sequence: TGTGCCAGCAGCTTACAGGGTACGAACACTGAAGCTTTCTTT.

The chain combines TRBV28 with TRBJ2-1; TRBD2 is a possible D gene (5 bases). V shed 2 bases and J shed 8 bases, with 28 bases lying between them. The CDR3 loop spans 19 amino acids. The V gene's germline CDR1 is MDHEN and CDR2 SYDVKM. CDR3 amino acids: CASSLDVSWAMASSDEQFF. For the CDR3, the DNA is TGTGCCAGCAGTTTAGACGTAAGCTGGGCAATGGCTAGTAGCGATGAGCAGTTCTTC.

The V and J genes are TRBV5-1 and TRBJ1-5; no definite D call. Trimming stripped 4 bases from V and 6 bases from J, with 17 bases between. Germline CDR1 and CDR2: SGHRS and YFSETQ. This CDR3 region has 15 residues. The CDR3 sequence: CASSPGPRGGQPQHF. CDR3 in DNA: TGCGCCAGCAGCCCGGGCCCCAGAGGAGGTCAGCCCCAGCATTTT.

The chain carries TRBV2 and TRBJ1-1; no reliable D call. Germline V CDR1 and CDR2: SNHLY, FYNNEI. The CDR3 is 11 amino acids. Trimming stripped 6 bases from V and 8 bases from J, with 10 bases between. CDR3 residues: CASRADGEAFF. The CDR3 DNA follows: TGTGCCAGCAGAGCCGACGGGGAAGCTTTCTTT.

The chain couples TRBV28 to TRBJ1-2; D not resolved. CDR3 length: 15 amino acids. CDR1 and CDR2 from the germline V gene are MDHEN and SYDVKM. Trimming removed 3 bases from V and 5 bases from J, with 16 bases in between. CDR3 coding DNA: TGTGCCAGCAGTTTTAGGTCAGGACTACTTTATGGCTACACCTTC. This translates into CASSFRSGLLYGYTF.

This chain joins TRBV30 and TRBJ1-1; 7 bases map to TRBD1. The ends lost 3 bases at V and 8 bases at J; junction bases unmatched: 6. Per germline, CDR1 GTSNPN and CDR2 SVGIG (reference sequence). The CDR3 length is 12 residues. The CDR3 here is CAWSDRGQEAFF. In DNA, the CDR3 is TGTGCCTGGAGCGATAGGGGACAGGAAGCTTTCTTT.

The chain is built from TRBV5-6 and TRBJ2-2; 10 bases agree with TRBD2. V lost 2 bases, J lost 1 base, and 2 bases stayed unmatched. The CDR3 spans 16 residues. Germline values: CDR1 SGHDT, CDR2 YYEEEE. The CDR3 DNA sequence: TGTGCCAGCAGCTTTAGACTAGCGGGGAACACCGGGGAGCTGTTTTTT. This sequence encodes CASSFRLAGNTGELFF. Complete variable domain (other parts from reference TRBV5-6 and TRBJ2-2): DAGVTQSPTHLIKTRGQQVTLRCSPKSGHDTVSWYQQALGQGPQFIFQYYEEEERQRGNFPDRFSGHQFPNYSSELNVNALLLGDSALYLCASSFRLAGNTGELFFGEGSRLTVL.

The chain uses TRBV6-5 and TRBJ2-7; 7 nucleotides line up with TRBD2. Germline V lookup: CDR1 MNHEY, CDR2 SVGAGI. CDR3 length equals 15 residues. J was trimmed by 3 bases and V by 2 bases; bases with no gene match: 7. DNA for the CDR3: TGTGCCAGCAGTTACGACGCGGGAGAGAACTACGAGCAGTACTTC. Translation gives CASSYDAGENYEQYF.